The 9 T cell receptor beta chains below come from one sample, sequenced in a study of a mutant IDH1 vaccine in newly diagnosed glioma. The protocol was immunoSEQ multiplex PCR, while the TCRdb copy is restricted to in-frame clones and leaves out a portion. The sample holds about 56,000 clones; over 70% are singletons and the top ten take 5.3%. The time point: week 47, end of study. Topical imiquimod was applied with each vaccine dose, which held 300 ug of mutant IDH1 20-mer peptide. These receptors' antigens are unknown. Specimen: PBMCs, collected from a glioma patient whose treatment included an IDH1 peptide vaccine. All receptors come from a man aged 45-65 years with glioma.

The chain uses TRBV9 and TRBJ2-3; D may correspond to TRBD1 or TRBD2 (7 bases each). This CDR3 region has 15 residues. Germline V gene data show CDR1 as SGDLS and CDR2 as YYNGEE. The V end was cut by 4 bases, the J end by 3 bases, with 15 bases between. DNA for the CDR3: TGTGCCAGCAGCTCCCGACAGGGAGGGACAGATACGCAGTATTTT. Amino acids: CASSSRQGGTDTQYF.

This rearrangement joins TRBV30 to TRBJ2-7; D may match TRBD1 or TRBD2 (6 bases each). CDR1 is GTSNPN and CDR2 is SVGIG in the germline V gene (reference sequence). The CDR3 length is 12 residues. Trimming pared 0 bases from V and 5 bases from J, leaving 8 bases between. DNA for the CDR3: TGTGCCTGGAGTGTCGGGGGCCACGAGCAGTACTTC. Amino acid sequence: CAWSVGGHEQYF.

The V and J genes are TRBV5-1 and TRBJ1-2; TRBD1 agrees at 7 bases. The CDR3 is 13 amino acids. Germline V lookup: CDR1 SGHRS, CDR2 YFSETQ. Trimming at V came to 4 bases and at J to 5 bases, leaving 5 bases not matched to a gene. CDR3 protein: CASSPPGQYGYTF. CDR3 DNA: TGCGCCAGCAGCCCCCCGGGACAGTATGGCTACACCTTC.

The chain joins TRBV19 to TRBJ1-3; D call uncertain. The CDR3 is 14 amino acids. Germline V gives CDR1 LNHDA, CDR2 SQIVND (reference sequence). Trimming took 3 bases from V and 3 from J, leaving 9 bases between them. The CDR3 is CASSIAQIGNTIYF. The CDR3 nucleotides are TGTGCCAGTAGTATTGCACAGATTGGAAACACCATATATTTT.

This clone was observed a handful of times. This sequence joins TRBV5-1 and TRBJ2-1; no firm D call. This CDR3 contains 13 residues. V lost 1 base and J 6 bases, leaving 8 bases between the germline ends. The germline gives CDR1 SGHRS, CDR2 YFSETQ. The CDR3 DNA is TGCGCCAGCAGCTTGTCAGCAACCAATGAGCAGTTCTTC. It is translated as CASSLSATNEQFF.

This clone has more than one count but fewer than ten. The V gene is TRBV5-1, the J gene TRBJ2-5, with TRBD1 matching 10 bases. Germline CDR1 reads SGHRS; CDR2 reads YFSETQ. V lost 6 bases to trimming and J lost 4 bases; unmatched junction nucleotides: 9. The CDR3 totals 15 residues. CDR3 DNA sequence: TGCGCCAGCACCTTAGGACAGGGGGTCGGAGAGACCCAGTACTTC. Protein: CASTLGQGVGETQYF.

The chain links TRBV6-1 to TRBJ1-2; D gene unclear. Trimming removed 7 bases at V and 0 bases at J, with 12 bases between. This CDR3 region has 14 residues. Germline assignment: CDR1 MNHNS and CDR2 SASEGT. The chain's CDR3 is CASNDYGPNYGYTF. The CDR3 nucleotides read TGTGCCAGCAATGATTACGGCCCTAACTATGGCTACACCTTC.

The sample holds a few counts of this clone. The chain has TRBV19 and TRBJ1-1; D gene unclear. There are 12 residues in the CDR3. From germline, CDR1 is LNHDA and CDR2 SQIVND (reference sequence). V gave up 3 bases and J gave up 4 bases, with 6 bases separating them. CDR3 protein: CASSILGTEAFF. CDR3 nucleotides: TGTGCCAGTAGTATCCTGGGCACTGAAGCTTTCTTT.

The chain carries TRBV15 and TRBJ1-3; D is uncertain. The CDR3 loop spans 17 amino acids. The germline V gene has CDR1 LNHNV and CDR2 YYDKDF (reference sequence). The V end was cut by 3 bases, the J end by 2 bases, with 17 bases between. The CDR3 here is CATSRAPQDRAGNTIYF. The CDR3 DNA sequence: TGTGCCACCAGCAGGGCGCCCCAGGACCGCGCTGGAAACACCATATATTTT.